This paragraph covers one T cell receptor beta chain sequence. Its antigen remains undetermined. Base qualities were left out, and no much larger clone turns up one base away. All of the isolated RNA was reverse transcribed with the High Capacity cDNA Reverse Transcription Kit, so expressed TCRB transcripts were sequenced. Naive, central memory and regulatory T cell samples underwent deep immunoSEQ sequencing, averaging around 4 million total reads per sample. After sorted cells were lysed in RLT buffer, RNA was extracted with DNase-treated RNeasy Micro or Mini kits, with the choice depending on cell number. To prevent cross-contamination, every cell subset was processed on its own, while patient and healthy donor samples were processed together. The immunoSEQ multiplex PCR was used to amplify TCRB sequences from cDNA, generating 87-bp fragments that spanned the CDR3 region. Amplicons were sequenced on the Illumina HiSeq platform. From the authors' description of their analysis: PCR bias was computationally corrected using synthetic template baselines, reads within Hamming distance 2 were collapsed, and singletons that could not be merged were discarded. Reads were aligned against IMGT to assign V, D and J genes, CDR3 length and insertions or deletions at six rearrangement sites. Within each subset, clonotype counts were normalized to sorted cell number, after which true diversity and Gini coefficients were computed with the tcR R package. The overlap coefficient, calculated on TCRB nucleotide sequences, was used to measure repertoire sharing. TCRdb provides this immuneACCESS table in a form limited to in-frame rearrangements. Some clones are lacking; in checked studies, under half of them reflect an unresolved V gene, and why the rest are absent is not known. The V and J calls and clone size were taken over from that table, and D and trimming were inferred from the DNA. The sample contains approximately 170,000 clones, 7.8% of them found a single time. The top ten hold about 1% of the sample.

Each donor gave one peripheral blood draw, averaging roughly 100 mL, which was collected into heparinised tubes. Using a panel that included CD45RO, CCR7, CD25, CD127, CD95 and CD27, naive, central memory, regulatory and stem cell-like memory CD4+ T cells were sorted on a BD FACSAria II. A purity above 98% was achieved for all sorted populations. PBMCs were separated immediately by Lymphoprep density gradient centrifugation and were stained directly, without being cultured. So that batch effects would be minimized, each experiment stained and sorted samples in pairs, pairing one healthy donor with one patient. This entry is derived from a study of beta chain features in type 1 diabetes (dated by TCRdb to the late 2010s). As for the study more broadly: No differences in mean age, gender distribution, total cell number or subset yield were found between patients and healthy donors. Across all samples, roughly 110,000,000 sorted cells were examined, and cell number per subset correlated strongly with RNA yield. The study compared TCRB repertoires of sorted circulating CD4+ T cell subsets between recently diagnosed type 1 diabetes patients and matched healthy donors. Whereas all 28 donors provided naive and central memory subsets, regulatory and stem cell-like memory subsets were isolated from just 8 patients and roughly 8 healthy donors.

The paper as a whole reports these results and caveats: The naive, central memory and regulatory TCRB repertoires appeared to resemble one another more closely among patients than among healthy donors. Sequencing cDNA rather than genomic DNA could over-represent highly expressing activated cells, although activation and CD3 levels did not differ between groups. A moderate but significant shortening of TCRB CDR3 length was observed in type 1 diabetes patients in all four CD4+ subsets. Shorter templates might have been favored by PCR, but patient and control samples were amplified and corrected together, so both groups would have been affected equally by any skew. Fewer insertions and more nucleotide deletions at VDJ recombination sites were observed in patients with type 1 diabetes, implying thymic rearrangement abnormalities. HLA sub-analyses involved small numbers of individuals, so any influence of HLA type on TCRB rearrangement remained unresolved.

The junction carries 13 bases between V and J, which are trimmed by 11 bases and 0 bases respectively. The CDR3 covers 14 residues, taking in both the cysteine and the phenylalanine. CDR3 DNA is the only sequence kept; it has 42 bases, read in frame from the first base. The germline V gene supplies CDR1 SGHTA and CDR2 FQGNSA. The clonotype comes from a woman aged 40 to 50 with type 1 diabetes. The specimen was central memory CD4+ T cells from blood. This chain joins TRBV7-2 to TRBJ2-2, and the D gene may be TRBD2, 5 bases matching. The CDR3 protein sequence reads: CAHVEGPNTGELFF. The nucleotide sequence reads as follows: TGTGCCCACGTCGAGGGCCCGAACACCGGGGAGCTGTTTTTT.